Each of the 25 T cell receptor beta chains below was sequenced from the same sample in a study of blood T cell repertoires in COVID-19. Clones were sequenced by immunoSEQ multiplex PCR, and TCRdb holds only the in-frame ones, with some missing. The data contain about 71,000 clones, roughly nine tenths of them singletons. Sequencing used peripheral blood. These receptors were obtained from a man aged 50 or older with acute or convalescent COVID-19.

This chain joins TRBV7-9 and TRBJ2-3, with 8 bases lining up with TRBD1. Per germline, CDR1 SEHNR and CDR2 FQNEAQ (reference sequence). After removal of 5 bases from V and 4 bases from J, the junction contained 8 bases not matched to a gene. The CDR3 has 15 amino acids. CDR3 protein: CASSPQGAQSDTQYF. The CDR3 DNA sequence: TGTGCCAGCAGCCCTCAGGGGGCGCAGTCAGATACGCAGTATTTT.

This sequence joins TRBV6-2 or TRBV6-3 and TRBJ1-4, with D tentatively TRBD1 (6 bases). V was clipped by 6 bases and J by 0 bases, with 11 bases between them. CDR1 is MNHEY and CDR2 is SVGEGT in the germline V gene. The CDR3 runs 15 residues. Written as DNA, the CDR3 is TGTGCCAGCAGATACGGGACAACAACTAATGAAAAACTGTTTTTT. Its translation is CASRYGTTTNEKLFF.

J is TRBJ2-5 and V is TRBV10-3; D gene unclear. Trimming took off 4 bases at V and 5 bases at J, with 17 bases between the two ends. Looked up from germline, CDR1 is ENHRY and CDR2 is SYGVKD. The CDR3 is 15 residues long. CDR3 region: CAISGGARKSETQYF. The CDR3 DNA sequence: TGTGCCATCAGTGGAGGCGCCCGAAAATCGGAGACCCAGTACTTC.

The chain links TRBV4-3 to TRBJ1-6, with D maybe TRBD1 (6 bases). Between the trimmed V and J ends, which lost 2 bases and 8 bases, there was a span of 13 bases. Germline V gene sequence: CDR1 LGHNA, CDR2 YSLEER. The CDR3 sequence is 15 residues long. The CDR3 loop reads CASSQTGTFDSPLHF. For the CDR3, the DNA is TGCGCCAGCAGCCAAACCGGGACATTTGATTCACCCCTCCACTTT.

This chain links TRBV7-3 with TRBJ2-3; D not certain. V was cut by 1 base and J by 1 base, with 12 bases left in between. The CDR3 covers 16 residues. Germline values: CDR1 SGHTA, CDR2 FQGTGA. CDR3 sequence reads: CASSLNSRRGTDTQYF. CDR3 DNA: TGTGCCAGCAGCTTAAATTCTAGACGTGGCACAGATACGCAGTATTTT.

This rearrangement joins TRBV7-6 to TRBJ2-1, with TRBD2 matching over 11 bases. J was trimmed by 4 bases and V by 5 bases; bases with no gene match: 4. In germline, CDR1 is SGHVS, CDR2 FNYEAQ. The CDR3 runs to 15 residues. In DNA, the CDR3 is TGTGCCAGCAGCCAGACTAGCGGGACTTACAATGAGCAGTTCTTC. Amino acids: CASSQTSGTYNEQFF.

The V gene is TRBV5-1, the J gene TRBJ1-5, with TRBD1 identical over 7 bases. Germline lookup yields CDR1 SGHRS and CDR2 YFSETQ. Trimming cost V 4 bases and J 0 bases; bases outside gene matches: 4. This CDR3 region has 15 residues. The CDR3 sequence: CASSEGTASNQPQHF. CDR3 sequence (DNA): TGCGCCAGCAGCGAAGGGACAGCTAGCAATCAGCCCCAGCATTTT.

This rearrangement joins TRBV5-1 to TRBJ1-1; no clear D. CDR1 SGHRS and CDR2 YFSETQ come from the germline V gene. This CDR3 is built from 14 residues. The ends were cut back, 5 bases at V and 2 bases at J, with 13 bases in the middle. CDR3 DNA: TGCGCCAGCAGTGAGGGTAGCTTTAACACTGAAGCTTTCTTT. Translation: CASSEGSFNTEAFF.

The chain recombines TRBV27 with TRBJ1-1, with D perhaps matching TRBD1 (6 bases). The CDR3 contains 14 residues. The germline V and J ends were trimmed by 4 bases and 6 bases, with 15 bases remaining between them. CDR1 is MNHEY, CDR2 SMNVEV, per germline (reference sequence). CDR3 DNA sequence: TGTGCCAGCAGTTCGACAACAGGGCGGGCTGAAGCTTTCTTT. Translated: CASSSTTGRAEAFF.

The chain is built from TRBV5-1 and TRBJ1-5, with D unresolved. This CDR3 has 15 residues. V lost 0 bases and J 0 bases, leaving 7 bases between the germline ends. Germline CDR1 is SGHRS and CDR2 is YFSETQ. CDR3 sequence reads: CASSLDNYSNQPQHF. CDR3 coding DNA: TGCGCCAGCAGCTTGGACAATTATAGCAATCAGCCCCAGCATTTT.

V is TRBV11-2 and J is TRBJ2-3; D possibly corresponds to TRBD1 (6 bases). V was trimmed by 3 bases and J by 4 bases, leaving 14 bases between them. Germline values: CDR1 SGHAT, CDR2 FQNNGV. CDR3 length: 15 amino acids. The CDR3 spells CASSFQGSGADTQYF. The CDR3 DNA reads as TGTGCCAGCAGCTTCCAGGGGAGTGGGGCAGATACGCAGTATTTT.

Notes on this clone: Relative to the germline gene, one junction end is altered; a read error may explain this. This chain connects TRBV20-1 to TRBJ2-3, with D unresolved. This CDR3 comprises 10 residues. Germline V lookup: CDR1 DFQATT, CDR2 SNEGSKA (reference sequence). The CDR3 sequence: CSAGDSTQYF. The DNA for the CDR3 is TGCAGTGCTGGAGACTCTACGCAGTATTTT.

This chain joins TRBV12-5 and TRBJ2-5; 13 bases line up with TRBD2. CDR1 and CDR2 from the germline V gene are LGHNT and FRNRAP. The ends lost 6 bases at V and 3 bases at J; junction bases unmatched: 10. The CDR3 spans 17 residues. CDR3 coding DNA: TGTGCTAGTGGCCTCGGACTAGCGGGAGTAGGCGAAGAGACCCAGTACTTC. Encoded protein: CASGLGLAGVGEETQYF.

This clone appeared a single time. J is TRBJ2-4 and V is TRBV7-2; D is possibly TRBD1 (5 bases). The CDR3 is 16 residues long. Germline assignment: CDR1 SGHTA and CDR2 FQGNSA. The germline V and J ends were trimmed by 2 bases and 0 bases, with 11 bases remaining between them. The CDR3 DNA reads TGTGCCAGCAGCTTATTCGGACAACTAGCCAAAAACATTCAGTACTTC. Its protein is CASSLFGQLAKNIQYF.

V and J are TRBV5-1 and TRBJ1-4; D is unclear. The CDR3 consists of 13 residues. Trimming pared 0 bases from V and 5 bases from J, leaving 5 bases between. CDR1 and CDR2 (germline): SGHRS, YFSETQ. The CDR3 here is CASSLAENEKLFF. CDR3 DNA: TGCGCCAGCAGCTTGGCGGAGAATGAAAAACTGTTTTTT. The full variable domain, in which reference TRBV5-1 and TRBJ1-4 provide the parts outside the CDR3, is KAGVTQTPRYLIKTRGQQVTLSCSPISGHRSVSWYQQTPGQGLQFLFEYFSETQRNKGNFPGRFSGRQFSNSRSEMNVSTLELGDSALYLCASSLAENEKLFFGSGTQLSVL.

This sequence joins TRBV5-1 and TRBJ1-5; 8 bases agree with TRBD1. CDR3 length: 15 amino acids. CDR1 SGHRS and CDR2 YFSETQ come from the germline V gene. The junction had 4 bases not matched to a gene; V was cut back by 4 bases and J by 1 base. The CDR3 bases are TGCGCCAGCAGCCCCGGACAGGGCAGCAATCAGCCCCAGCATTTT. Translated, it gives CASSPGQGSNQPQHF.

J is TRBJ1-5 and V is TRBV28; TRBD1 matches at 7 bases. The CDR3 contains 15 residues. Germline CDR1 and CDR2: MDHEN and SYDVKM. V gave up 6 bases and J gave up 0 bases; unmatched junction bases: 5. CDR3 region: CASRTGVYSNQPQHF. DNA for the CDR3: TGTGCCAGCAGAACAGGGGTTTATAGCAATCAGCCCCAGCATTTT.

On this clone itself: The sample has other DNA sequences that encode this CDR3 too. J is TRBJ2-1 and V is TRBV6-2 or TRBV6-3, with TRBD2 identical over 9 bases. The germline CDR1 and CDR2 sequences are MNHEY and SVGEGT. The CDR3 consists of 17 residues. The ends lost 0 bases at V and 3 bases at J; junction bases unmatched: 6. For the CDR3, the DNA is TGTGCCAGCAGTTACTCCCCCCCTAGCGGGATCTACAATGAGCAGTTCTTC. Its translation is CASSYSPPSGIYNEQFF.

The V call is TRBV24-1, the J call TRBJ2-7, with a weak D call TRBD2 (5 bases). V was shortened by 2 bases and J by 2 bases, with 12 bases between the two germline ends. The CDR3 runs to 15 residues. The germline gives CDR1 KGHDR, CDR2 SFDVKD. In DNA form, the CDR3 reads TGTGCCACCAGTGATTCGAGAGGGCTCGCCTACGAGCAGTACTTC. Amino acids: CATSDSRGLAYEQYF.

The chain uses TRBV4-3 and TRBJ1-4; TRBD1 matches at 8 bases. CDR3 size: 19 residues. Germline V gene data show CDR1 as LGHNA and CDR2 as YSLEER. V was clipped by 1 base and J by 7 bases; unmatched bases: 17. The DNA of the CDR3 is TGCGCCAGCAGCCAAGCTAAATTTGGTCAGGGGGCCTCAGGTGAAAAACTGTTTTTT. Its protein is CASSQAKFGQGASGEKLFF.

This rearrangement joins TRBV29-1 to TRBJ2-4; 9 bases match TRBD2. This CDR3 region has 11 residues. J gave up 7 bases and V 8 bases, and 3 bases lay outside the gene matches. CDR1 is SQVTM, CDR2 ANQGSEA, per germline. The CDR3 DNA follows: TGCAGCACGCGGGAGGGCAACATTCAGTACTTC. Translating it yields CSTREGNIQYF.

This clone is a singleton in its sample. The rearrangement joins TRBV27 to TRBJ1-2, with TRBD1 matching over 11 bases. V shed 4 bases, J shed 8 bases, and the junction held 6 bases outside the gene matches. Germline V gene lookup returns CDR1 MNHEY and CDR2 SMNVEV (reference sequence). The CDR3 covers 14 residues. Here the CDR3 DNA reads TGTGCCAGCAGTTCCGGACAGGGGGCTAAAGGCTACACCTTC. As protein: CASSSGQGAKGYTF.

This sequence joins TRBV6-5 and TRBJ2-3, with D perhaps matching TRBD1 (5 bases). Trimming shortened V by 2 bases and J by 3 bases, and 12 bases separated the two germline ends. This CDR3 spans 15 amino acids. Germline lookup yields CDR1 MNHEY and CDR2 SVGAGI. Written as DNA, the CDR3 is TGTGCCAGCAGTTACAGGGGCCGCCTTACAGATACGCAGTATTTT. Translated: CASSYRGRLTDTQYF.

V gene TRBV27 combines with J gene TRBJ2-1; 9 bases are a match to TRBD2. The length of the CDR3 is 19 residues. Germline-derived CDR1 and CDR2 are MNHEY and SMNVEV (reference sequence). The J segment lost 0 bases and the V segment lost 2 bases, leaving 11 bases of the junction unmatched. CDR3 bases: TGTGCCAGCAGTTTAGGGCTAGCGGGGTACTCGAGCTCCTACAATGAGCAGTTCTTC. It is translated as CASSLGLAGYSSSYNEQFF.

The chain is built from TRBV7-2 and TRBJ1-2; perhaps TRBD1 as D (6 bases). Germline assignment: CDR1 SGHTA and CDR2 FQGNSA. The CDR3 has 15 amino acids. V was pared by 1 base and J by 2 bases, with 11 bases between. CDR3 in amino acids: CASSLGTGTNYGYTF. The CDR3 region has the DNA TGTGCCAGCAGCTTAGGCACAGGGACCAACTATGGCTACACCTTC. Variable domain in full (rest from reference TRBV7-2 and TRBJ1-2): GAGVSQSPSNKVTEKGKDVELRCDPISGHTALYWYRQSLGQGLEFLIYFQGNSAPDKSGLPSDRFSAERTGGSVSTLTIQRTQQEDSAVYLCASSLGTGTNYGYTFGSGTRLTVV.